Below are 15 T cell receptor beta chains sequenced from a single sample in a study of radiation and T cells in renal cell carcinoma (TCRdb year 2020). Libraries were constructed by the immunoSEQ multiplex PCR assay. Here the immuneACCESS table is served through TCRdb, limited to in-frame sequences with V and J called. Missing clones are a known gap in these copies; in checked studies unresolved V genes cover under half, and the rest lacks a known reason. For this sample the table gives 85,000 to 100,000 clones, of which less than 90% were detected only once. Of the sample, around 7.9% falls within the top ten clones. The time point label of this sample denotes: baseline pretreatment blood. What this sample's treatment or condition label stands for: 15 Gy SBRT to primary tumor, nephrectomy 4 weeks later. Sequences were derived from blood, sampled from a patient whose treatment included radiotherapy and nephrectomy. The receptors stem from a man aged 50 to 59 with renal cell carcinoma.

This chain links TRBV4-2 with TRBJ1-2, with D perhaps matching TRBD1 (5 bases). The CDR3 has 15 amino acids. Trimming took off 3 bases at V and 8 bases at J, with 19 bases between the two ends. Germline V lookup: CDR1 LGHNA, CDR2 YNFKEQ. The CDR3 DNA follows: TGTGCCAGCAGCCAGGAAATAGACAGCTCGTTGGGCTACACCTTC. This gives the protein CASSQEIDSSLGYTF.

The J gene is TRBJ2-2, the V gene TRBV5-8, with 12 bases matching TRBD2. J was trimmed by 6 bases and V by 1 base; bases with no gene match: 13. The CDR3 covers 19 residues. CDR1 is SGHTS and CDR2 is YDEGEE in the germline V gene. The chain's CDR3 is CASSLSRTSGVTEAGELFF. Here the CDR3 DNA reads TGTGCCAGCAGCTTGAGTCGGACTAGCGGGGTTACGGAGGCCGGGGAGCTGTTTTTT.

The chain carries TRBV10-3 and TRBJ1-2, with 8 bases that match TRBD1. Trimming took 7 bases from V and 6 from J; bases not matched to a gene: 7. CDR1 is ENHRY and CDR2 is SYGVKD in the germline V gene. The CDR3 runs 13 residues. The CDR3 nucleotides are TGTGCCATCATTGGACAGGGAGAGGATGGCTACACCTTC. Protein: CAIIGQGEDGYTF.

The chain carries TRBV6-6 and TRBJ1-4, with TRBD1 as a possible D gene (5 bases). Germline V lookup: CDR1 MNHNY, CDR2 SVGAGI (reference sequence). Trimming shortened V by 7 bases and J by 0 bases, and 12 bases separated the two germline ends. The CDR3 totals 15 residues. CDR3 loop: CASNPGRATNEKLFF. CDR3 nucleotide sequence: TGTGCCAGCAACCCAGGGCGGGCAACTAATGAAAAACTGTTTTTT.

This chain connects TRBV2 to TRBJ2-6; the D is unclear. Per germline, CDR1 SNHLY and CDR2 FYNNEI. Between the trimmed V and J ends, which lost 4 bases and 2 bases, there was a span of 9 bases. This CDR3 contains 15 residues. The CDR3 DNA reads as TGTGCCAGCAGTGGAGCGCAGGCTGGGGCCAACGTCCTGACTTTC. Residues: CASSGAQAGANVLTF.

The chain recombines TRBV9 with TRBJ2-3; the D is unclear. The CDR3 totals 12 residues. Germline V CDR1 and CDR2: SGDLS, YYNGEE. Between the trimmed V and J ends, which lost 0 bases and 8 bases, there was a span of 7 bases. CDR3 sequence reads: CASSVGSGTQYF. In DNA, the CDR3 is TGTGCCAGCAGCGTAGGGTCAGGTACGCAGTATTTT.

The chain recombines TRBV5-1 with TRBJ1-3, with 9 bases matching TRBD1. V lost 4 bases to trimming and J lost 0 bases; unmatched junction nucleotides: 8. Germline V gives CDR1 SGHRS, CDR2 YFSETQ. The CDR3 extends over 17 amino acids. The CDR3 region has the DNA TGCGCCAGCAGCCCCCGGGACAGGGCTAGCTCTGGAAACACCATATATTTT. The encoded protein is CASSPRDRASSGNTIYF.

The chain is built from TRBV7-2 and TRBJ2-3; 10 bases are a match to TRBD2. The CDR3 spans 15 residues. The J segment lost 4 bases and the V segment lost 3 bases, leaving 4 bases of the junction unmatched. CDR1 is SGHTA and CDR2 is FQGNSA in the germline V gene. The CDR3 DNA sequence: TGTGCCAGCAGCTTTGGAGGGACTAGCGCAGATACGCAGTATTTT. Protein sequence: CASSFGGTSADTQYF.

V and J are TRBV5-1 and TRBJ2-1, with D unclear. Trimming left V 4 bases short and J 4 bases short, with 9 bases between. The CDR3 has 13 amino acids. The V gene's germline CDR1 is SGHRS and CDR2 YFSETQ. This CDR3 reads CASSGSVYNEQFF. In DNA, the CDR3 is TGCGCCAGCAGCGGCTCAGTGTACAATGAGCAGTTCTTC.

The chain joins TRBV7-2 to TRBJ2-3; D may correspond to TRBD1 or TRBD2 (5 bases each). Germline V lookup: CDR1 SGHTA, CDR2 FQGNSA. The CDR3 length is 16 residues. The V gene lost 1 base and the J gene lost 0 bases, with 11 bases spanning the gap. This CDR3 reads CASSLVGTTSTDTQYF. CDR3 bases: TGTGCCAGCAGCTTAGTAGGGACGACTAGCACAGATACGCAGTATTTT.

The chain links TRBV25-1 to TRBJ1-1; D unresolved. Germline V gene data show CDR1 as MGHDK and CDR2 as SYGVNS. This CDR3 comprises 14 residues. The V end was cut by 3 bases, the J end by 1 base, with 9 bases between. CDR3 nucleotides: TGTGCCAGCAGTGATCCGTTGGAGAACACTGAAGCTTTCTTT. The encoded protein is CASSDPLENTEAFF. Complete variable domain (other parts from reference TRBV25-1 and TRBJ1-1): EADIYQTPRYLVIGTGKKITLECSQTMGHDKMYWYQQDPGMELHLIHYSYGVNSTEKGDLSSESTVSRIRTEHFPLTLESARPSHTSQYLCASSDPLENTEAFFGQGTRLTVV.

V and J are TRBV6-5 and TRBJ2-1; D perhaps matches TRBD2 (5 bases). The ends were cut back, 0 bases at V and 6 bases at J, with 12 bases in the middle. The CDR3 has 15 amino acids. CDR1 is MNHEY and CDR2 is SVGAGI in the germline V gene. The CDR3 nucleotides read TGTGCCAGCAGTTACTCAGGGCTAGCAGGCAATGAGCAGTTCTTC. Translating gives CASSYSGLAGNEQFF.

This chain connects TRBV9 to TRBJ1-2; D is unresolved. Germline CDR1 SGDLS, CDR2 YYNGEE. There are 15 residues in the CDR3. Between the trimmed V and J ends, which lost 4 bases and 8 bases, there was a span of 21 bases. CDR3 DNA: TGTGCCAGCAGCCTCAGTAACGGACGGGGATTAGGCTACACCTTC. It specifies CASSLSNGRGLGYTF.

This sequence joins TRBV5-1 and TRBJ2-1, with 7 nucleotides matching TRBD2. Looked up from germline, CDR1 is SGHRS and CDR2 is YFSETQ. J gave up 9 bases and V 5 bases, and 5 bases lay outside the gene matches. This CDR3 spans 12 amino acids. CDR3 amino acids: CASRGEGSEQFF. For the CDR3, the DNA is TGCGCCAGCAGGGGGGAGGGAAGTGAGCAGTTCTTC.

In regard to this clone: At the DNA level, this CDR3 is encoded by other sequences in the same sample as well. This rearrangement joins TRBV5-1 to TRBJ2-1; no clear D gene. The V gene's germline CDR1 is SGHRS and CDR2 YFSETQ. The CDR3 covers 11 residues. V was pared by 2 bases and J by 8 bases, with 5 bases between. Written as DNA, the CDR3 is TGCGCCAGCAGCTTTTCGGATGAGCAGTTCTTC. It codes for CASSFSDEQFF.